This T cell receptor (beta chain) appears in the sequencing data of a study of graft-versus-host responses after intestinal transplantation. Sequencing used immunoSEQ multiplex PCR; TCRdb keeps in-frame clones, though not all of them. This table holds more than 95,000 clones, roughly 84% found once. Germline V CDR1 and CDR2: GTSNPN, SVGIG (reference sequence). Trimming left V 2 bases short and J 4 bases short, with 14 bases between. CDR3 size: 14 residues. Comments on this clone: The antigen remains undetermined.

The genes are TRBV30 and TRBJ1-2; D may be TRBD1 (5 bases). The clonotype originates from a human donor who received an intestinal transplant. Sequencing used unstimulated CD4+ T cells sorted from spleen or lymph node cells, obtained before intestinal transplant. DNA for the CDR3: TGTGCCTGGAGTACCCCCGGGGGGATCTATGGCTACACCTTC. It translates to CAWSTPGGIYGYTF. The variable domain in full, with the rest retrieved from reference TRBV30 and TRBJ1-2, is SQTIHQWPATLVQPVGSPLSLECTVEGTSNPNLYWYRQAAGRGLQLLFYSVGIGQISSEVPQNLSASRPQDRQFILSSKKLLLSDSGFYLCAWSTPGGIYGYTFGSGTRLTVV.